These 28 T cell receptor beta chains share one sample of origin, sequenced in a study of T-cell memory formation after mild COVID-19 (dated by TCRdb to the early 2020s). Preparation of the library involved 5' RACE. These reads were obtained on an Illumina NovaSeq 6000. The public sequencing data were trimmed at Q25 with fastp and processed into clonotypes with MiXCR by TCRdb, which kept only in-frame beta chains. A single entry per CDR3 protein holds the most common genes and DNA from its merged rows. The table for this sample lists hundreds of thousands of distinct CDR3 sequences; about a fifth of them were counted only once. In total, the top ten clones hold around 13% of the sample. The sequencing sample was made of PBMCs or a T cell subset sorted from them (not recorded which). The receptors originated from an adult woman who had mild COVID-19 (a few samples of this study predate the infection). The sample titles of this study are shuffled in the database, so cell type and time point are left out; the donor was told from shared clones.

Ten or more counts support this clonotype. Here the CDR3 reads CASSLGTGGYTF. CDR3 nucleotides: TGTGCCAGCAGTCTAGGGACTGGTGGCTACACCTTC. This chain connects TRBV12-3 or TRBV12-4 to TRBJ1-2, with a tentative D call TRBD1 (5 bases). The V end lost 5 bases, the J end lost 7 bases, and 11 bases lay between the germline ends. CDR3 length: 12 residues.

The V gene is TRBV29-1, the J gene TRBJ2-7; maybe TRBD2 (5 bases). The CDR3 consists of 11 residues. The V end was cut by 0 bases, the J end by 7 bases, with 7 bases between. Per germline, CDR1 SQVTM and CDR2 ANQGSEA. CDR3 nucleotides: TGCAGCGTTGAAGATGGCGGGGAGCAGTACTTC. Protein product: CSVEDGGEQYF.

V and J are TRBV6-6 and TRBJ2-1, with 8 bases aligning to TRBD2. CDR1 is MNHNY and CDR2 is SVGAGI in the germline V gene (reference sequence). The CDR3 sequence is 16 residues long. V trimming: 2 bases; J trimming: 7 bases; junction bases outside the gene matches: 10. Here the CDR3 DNA reads TGTGCCAGCAGTTACGTATTTGGGACTAGGACGAATGAGCAGTTCTTC. Translated, it gives CASSYVFGTRTNEQFF.

CDR3 loop: CASSRGRFRTVTENEQFF. DNA of the CDR3: TGTGCCAGCAGCCGAGGTCGGTTCAGGACCGTCACTGAAAATGAGCAGTTCTTC. This chain connects TRBV14 to TRBJ2-1; D is unresolved. The V gene's germline CDR1 is SGHDN and CDR2 FVKESK. The CDR3 contains 18 residues. Trimming took off 4 bases at V and 7 bases at J, with 26 bases between the two ends.

This clonotype occurred a few times. This chain joins TRBV4-3 and TRBJ2-1; 8 bases line up with TRBD2. Trimming took 0 bases from V and 10 from J; bases not matched to a gene: 8. CDR3 length: 15 amino acids. The germline CDR1 and CDR2 sequences are LGHNA and YSLEER. The CDR3 region is CASSQEGTRTYEQFF. In nucleotides, the CDR3 is TGCGCCAGCAGCCAAGAGGGGACTAGGACCTACGAGCAGTTCTTC.

This clonotype occurred a few times. The V gene is TRBV7-2, the J gene TRBJ2-1; 9 nucleotides align to TRBD1. J was trimmed by 9 bases and V by 4 bases; bases with no gene match: 13. Germline CDR1 SGHTA, CDR2 FQGNSA. This CDR3 region has 16 residues. The CDR3, as DNA: TGTGCCAGCAGCTCCGGACAGGGGAGGTTGTTGGGTGAGCAGTTCTTC. Encoded protein: CASSSGQGRLLGEQFF.

This clonotype was detected only once. The chain couples TRBV7-8 to TRBJ1-6; 8 nucleotides agree with TRBD1. The CDR3 is 16 amino acids. The V gene end was trimmed by 5 bases and the J gene end by 11 bases; junction bases not matched to a gene: 14. Germline-derived CDR1 and CDR2 are SGHVS and FQNEAQ. This chain's CDR3 is CASSPYSGGKNTPLHF. The CDR3 nucleotides read TGTGCCAGCAGCCCATACTCAGGGGGCAAGAATACACCCCTCCACTTT.

This clonotype appeared a few times. The V and J genes are TRBV27 and TRBJ2-7, with D tentatively TRBD2 (5 bases). The CDR3 consists of 14 residues. From germline, CDR1 is MNHEY and CDR2 SMNVEV (reference sequence). The V and J ends lost 6 bases and 1 base respectively, with 13 bases between them. This CDR3 reads CASRGRRVSYEQYF. As DNA, the CDR3 is TGTGCCAGCAGGGGGAGACGGGTGTCCTACGAGCAGTACTTC.

The chain uses TRBV6-2 or TRBV6-3 and TRBJ2-3; TRBD2 matches at 8 bases. V lost 4 bases to trimming and J lost 5 bases; unmatched junction nucleotides: 2. The germline V gene encodes CDR1 MNHEY and CDR2 SVGEGT. CDR3 length: 13 amino acids. The CDR3 nucleotides read TGTGCCAGCAGTTTGAGCGGGAGAGATACGCAGTATTTT. Translating gives CASSLSGRDTQYF.

V and J are TRBV7-8 and TRBJ2-7, with D hard to call. Looked up from germline, CDR1 is SGHVS and CDR2 is FQNEAQ. Deletions cut 4 bases from V and 2 bases from J, with 12 bases between. This CDR3 has 14 residues. The CDR3 loop is CASSSTGLPYEQYF. The CDR3 bases are TGTGCCAGCAGCTCCACCGGGCTTCCCTACGAGCAGTACTTC.

This clonotype was seen more than once but under ten times. The V and J genes are TRBV6-2 or TRBV6-3 and TRBJ1-1, with D perhaps TRBD1 (6 bases). The V end lost 0 bases, the J end lost 5 bases, and 13 bases lay between the germline ends. The CDR3 sequence is 15 residues long. Germline CDR1 is MNHEY and CDR2 is SVGEGT. The CDR3 DNA follows: TGTGCCAGCAGTTACTCCGAGACAGGAGGGACTGAAGCTTTCTTT. Amino acids: CASSYSETGGTEAFF.

The chain couples TRBV6-1 to TRBJ1-5; the match to TRBD1 covers 7 bases. With 10 bases clipped from V and 5 bases from J, the junction kept 11 bases outside the gene matches. This CDR3 region has 14 residues. CDR1 and CDR2 from the germline V gene are MNHNS and SASEGT. In DNA form, the CDR3 reads TGTGCCACCCGGGACAGCAAAGCATATCAGCCCCAGCATTTT. Encoded protein: CATRDSKAYQPQHF.

This rearrangement joins TRBV5-4 to TRBJ2-4; possible D gene TRBD2, 5 bases. Trimming took off 2 bases at V and 8 bases at J, with 11 bases between the two ends. The CDR3 has 13 residues. Germline values: CDR1 SGHNT, CDR2 YYREEE (reference sequence). The CDR3 protein is CASSFEGVDIQYF. The CDR3 DNA reads as TGTGCCAGCAGCTTTGAGGGTGTCGACATTCAGTACTTC.

This clonotype was picked up a small number of times. The rearrangement uses TRBV5-1 and TRBJ1-2; 7 bases match TRBD1. The CDR3 covers 15 residues. The J segment lost 6 bases and the V segment lost 4 bases, leaving 12 bases of the junction unmatched. The germline CDR1 and CDR2 sequences are SGHRS and YFSETQ. CDR3 residues: CASSIRQGGPDGYTF. As DNA, the CDR3 is TGCGCCAGCAGCATAAGACAGGGAGGGCCCGATGGCTACACCTTC. The full variable domain, completed using reference TRBV5-1 and TRBJ1-2, is KAGVTQTPRYLIKTRGQQVTLSCSPISGHRSVSWYQQTPGQGLQFLFEYFSETQRNKGNFPGRFSGRQFSNSRSEMNVSTLELGDSALYLCASSIRQGGPDGYTFGSGTRLTVV.

J is TRBJ1-1 and V is TRBV7-3; possible D gene TRBD1, 5 bases. The CDR3 covers 14 residues. Germline V gene lookup returns CDR1 SGHTA and CDR2 FQGTGA. Trimming took 0 bases from V and 2 from J, leaving 7 bases between them. The chain's CDR3 is CASSLTTDNTEAFF. CDR3 coding DNA: TGTGCCAGCAGCTTAACGACAGACAACACTGAAGCTTTCTTT.

This clonotype was seen a few times. The rearrangement links TRBV7-2 to TRBJ2-7; D is possibly TRBD1 (5 bases). The CDR3 loop spans 13 amino acids. Germline V gene sequence: CDR1 SGHTA, CDR2 FQGNSA. Trimming left V 5 bases short and J 9 bases short, with 17 bases between. CDR3 nucleotides: TGTGCCAGCAGCATGGGGCGCCTTTCAGGGCAGTACTTC. It yields the protein CASSMGRLSGQYF.

The sample holds a few counts of this clonotype. V is TRBV29-1 and J is TRBJ2-3, with D unclear. Germline CDR1 reads SQVTM; CDR2 reads ANQGSEA. The V end lost 7 bases, the J end lost 0 bases, and 11 bases lay between the germline ends. The CDR3 loop spans 13 amino acids. The CDR3 region has the DNA TGCAGCGCCCTACCGACTAGCACAGATACGCAGTATTTT. Its translation: CSALPTSTDTQYF.

This clonotype showed up just once. The chain recombines TRBV4-1 with TRBJ1-2; 9 nucleotides line up with TRBD1. The V and J ends lost 0 bases and 2 bases, in that order; junction bases with no gene match: 7. Looked up from germline, CDR1 is MGHRA and CDR2 is YSYEKL. This CDR3 spans 17 amino acids. The CDR3 region is CASSQDWSGQGNYGYTF. CDR3 DNA sequence: TGCGCCAGCAGCCAAGATTGGTCGGGACAGGGAAACTATGGCTACACCTTC.

This clonotype turned up a few times. The chain employs TRBV20-1 and TRBJ2-1; no firm D call. CDR3 size: 15 residues. V was pared by 2 bases and J by 0 bases, with 11 bases between. Germline-derived CDR1 and CDR2 are DFQATT and SNEGSKA (reference sequence). The CDR3, as DNA: TGCAGTGCTAGAAATGGGCAAAGCTCCTACAATGAGCAGTTCTTC. As protein: CSARNGQSSYNEQFF.

This clonotype occurred a few times. The chain uses TRBV6-6 and TRBJ2-1; tentatively, D is TRBD1 or TRBD2 (5 bases each). The CDR3 sequence is 15 residues long. The germline V gene has CDR1 MNHNY and CDR2 SVGAGI (reference sequence). The germline V and J ends were trimmed by 2 bases and 5 bases, with 13 bases remaining between them. CDR3: CASSYTRGNNNEQFF. In nucleotides, the CDR3 is TGTGCCAGCAGTTACACCCGGGGCAACAACAATGAGCAGTTCTTC.

This clonotype has just a few counts. CDR3 DNA: TGTGCCAGCAGTCCCTACCCTCACAATGAGCAGTTCTTC. It specifies CASSPYPHNEQFF. The V and J genes are TRBV12-3 or TRBV12-4 and TRBJ2-1; unclear D gene. CDR3 length: 13 residues. V lost 5 bases, J lost 5 bases, and 10 bases lay in between.

This clonotype was observed a few times. The chain recombines TRBV2 with TRBJ2-2; D unresolved. The length of the CDR3 is 13 residues. Germline V gene sequence: CDR1 SNHLY, CDR2 FYNNEI. The V end was cut by 7 bases, the J end by 7 bases, with 13 bases between. CDR3 sequence reads: CASNTAAIGELFF. The CDR3 DNA reads as TGTGCCAGCAATACGGCGGCGATCGGGGAGCTGTTTTTT.

This clonotype has just a few counts. V usage is TRBV10-3 and J usage is TRBJ2-7; D possibly matches TRBD1 or TRBD2 (5 bases each). Germline CDR1 ENHRY, CDR2 SYGVKD. The CDR3 runs 17 residues. V was shortened by 8 bases and J by 6 bases, with 29 bases between the two germline ends. CDR3 DNA sequence: TGTGCCATCGCGGACCTTATCGGGGCGGGCCGAGCCTCCGAGCAGTACTTC. Its protein is CAIADLIGAGRASEQYF.

This clonotype was detected a few times. The J gene is TRBJ2-5, the V gene TRBV5-4; 12 nucleotides match TRBD2. With 3 bases clipped from V and 4 bases from J, the junction kept 4 bases outside the gene matches. The CDR3 is made up of 15 amino acids. Germline CDR1 reads SGHNT; CDR2 reads YYREEE (reference sequence). CDR3 sequence (DNA): TGTGCCAGCAGCTCGCTAGCGGGGGGGCGAGAGACCCAGTACTTC. Amino acid sequence: CASSSLAGGRETQYF.

The chain combines TRBV6-4 with TRBJ2-3; 7 nucleotides line up with TRBD1. V was pared by 2 bases and J by 3 bases, with 2 bases of the junction left unmatched. The CDR3 is 14 amino acids. Germline CDR1 reads MRHNA; CDR2 reads SNTAGT. The CDR3 is CASSDRGLTDTQYF. The CDR3 nucleotides read TGTGCCAGCAGTGACAGGGGGCTGACAGATACGCAGTATTTT.

The V and J genes are TRBV6-1 and TRBJ2-1; TRBD1 matches 8 bases. Per germline, CDR1 MNHNS and CDR2 SASEGT. With 5 bases clipped from V and 5 bases from J, the junction kept 11 bases outside the gene matches. The CDR3 sequence is 16 residues long. In DNA, the CDR3 is TGTGCCAGCAGTCGATACACCGGGACAGGTAACAATGAGCAGTTCTTC. This gives the protein CASSRYTGTGNNEQFF.

The V gene is TRBV29-1, the J gene TRBJ2-5; the D gene is possibly TRBD1 (7 bases). The CDR3 spans 14 residues. Germline lookup yields CDR1 SQVTM and CDR2 ANQGSEA. V lost 4 bases and J 5 bases, leaving 17 bases between the germline ends. The CDR3 protein is CSVASVSGGETQYF. CDR3 coding DNA: TGCAGCGTTGCGTCCGTTTCAGGGGGGGAGACCCAGTACTTC.

This clonotype was recorded at least ten times. The CDR3 DNA reads TGCGCCAGCAGCCGAGGACTAGCGGGGGGGTTGGCCAAAAACATTCAGTACTTC. It translates to CASSRGLAGGLAKNIQYF. This chain connects TRBV4-1 to TRBJ2-4, with TRBD2 identical over 15 bases. This CDR3 spans 18 amino acids. Germline V gene lookup returns CDR1 MGHRA and CDR2 YSYEKL. The J segment lost 1 base and the V segment lost 4 bases, leaving 5 bases of the junction unmatched.